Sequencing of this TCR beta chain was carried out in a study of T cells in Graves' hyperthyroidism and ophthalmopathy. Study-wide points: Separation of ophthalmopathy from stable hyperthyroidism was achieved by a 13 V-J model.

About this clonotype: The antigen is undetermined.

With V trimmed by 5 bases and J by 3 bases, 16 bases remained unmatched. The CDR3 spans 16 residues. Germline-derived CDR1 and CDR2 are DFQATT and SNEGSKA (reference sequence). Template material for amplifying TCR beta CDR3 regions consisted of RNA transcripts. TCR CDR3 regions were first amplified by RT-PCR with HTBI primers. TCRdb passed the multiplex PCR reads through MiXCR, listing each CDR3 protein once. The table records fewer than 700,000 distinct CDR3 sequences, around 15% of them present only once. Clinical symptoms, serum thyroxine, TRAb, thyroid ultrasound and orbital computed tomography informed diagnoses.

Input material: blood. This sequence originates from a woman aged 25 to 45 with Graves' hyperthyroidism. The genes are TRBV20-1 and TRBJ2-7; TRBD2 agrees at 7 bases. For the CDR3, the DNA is TGCAGTGCTGGGGGGGGGGGGGGGGGGGATCACTACGAGCAGTACTTC. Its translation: CSAGGGGGGDHYEQYF.